The rows below give T cell receptor beta chains drawn from one sample of a study of siplizumab effects on memory and regulatory T cells. Assay: immunoSEQ multiplex PCR; the TCRdb copy retains only in-frame clones and omits some. The top ten clones hold approximately 15% of a sample with around 87,000 clones, around 89% of them seen once. Sequencing was carried out using CD4+ T cells sorted from blood. The receptors were gathered from a human donor in good health. Each CDR3 is given with its conserved first and last residue. The D gene is left open where the match is weak. Expanded clones are given a class, and other clones once, few, many or no size at all.

length	J	V	size	D	DNA	CDR3
13	TRBJ1-2	TRBV5-1	-	-	TGCGCCAGCAGCCCCACTGACAACTATGGCTACACCTTC	CASSPTDNYGYTF
15	TRBJ2-7	TRBV7-6	-	-	TGTGCCAGCAGCTTAACGAGCGGACCCTCCTACGAGCAGTACTTC	CASSLTSGPSYEQYF
15	TRBJ1-5	TRBV4-1	-	-	TGCGCCAGCAGCCAAGTCGGGGAGGGGAGCCAGCCCCAGCATTTT	CASSQVGEGSQPQHF
15	TRBJ2-2	TRBV2	-	-	TGTGCCAGCCGCTGGCAGGGGCCGAAGGCCGGGGAGCTGTTTTTT	CASRWQGPKAGELFF
13	TRBJ2-5	TRBV28	-	-	TGTGCCAGCAGTTGGGTAGGGTTGGGGACCCAGTACTTC	CASSWVGLGTQYF
14	TRBJ2-7	TRBV6-5	-	-	TGTGCCAGCAGTTACGACAAAGAATCTTACGAGCAGTACTTC	CASSYDKESYEQYF
15	TRBJ2-1	TRBV7-9	-	-	TGTGCCAGCAGCTTGCAGATGAATACCTACAATGAGCAGTTCTTC	CASSLQMNTYNEQFF
14	TRBJ1-2	TRBV4-2	once	-	TGTGCCAGCAGCCAAGAGGGCAGAGGCTATGGCTACACCTTC	CASSQEGRGYGYTF
16	TRBJ1-1	TRBV4-3	-	-	TGCGCCAGCAGCCCCAAGGGTGCCGGGCCGAACACTGAAGCTTTCTTT	CASSPKGAGPNTEAFF
13	TRBJ1-2	TRBV28	-	-	TGTGCCAGCAGTTTCCCCGGTTTTTATGGCTACACCTTC	CASSFPGFYGYTF
14	TRBJ2-3	TRBV15	-	-	TGTGCCACCAGCAGACGCCCGGGCACAGATACGCAGTATTTT	CATSRRPGTDTQYF
15	TRBJ2-4	TRBV28	-	TRBD2	TGTGCCAGCAGTTTAGGGGGGGTAGCCAAAAACATTCAGTACTTC	CASSLGGVAKNIQYF
14	TRBJ2-5	TRBV6-1	-	TRBD1	TGTGCCAGCCGACCCAGGACAGGACAAGAGACCCAGTACTTC	CASRPRTGQETQYF
11	TRBJ1-1	TRBV10-2	-	-	TGCGCCAGCAGTGTAGGGGGACGAGCTTTCTTT	CASSVGGRAFF
15	TRBJ1-1	TRBV12-5	-	-	TGTGCTAGTGGTTTGGGACCCCAGGGGAGCACTGAAGCTTTCTTT	CASGLGPQGSTEAFF
12	TRBJ2-5	TRBV5-1	-	-	TGCGCCAGCAGCATCGCCAAAGAGACCCAGTACTTC	CASSIAKETQYF
14	TRBJ1-1	TRBV6-1	-	-	TGTGCCAGCACTCACGGGGGGCTTGCTACGGAAGCTTTCTTT	CASTHGGLATEAFF
10	TRBJ2-1	TRBV20-1	few	-	TGCAGTGCTAGCGCGGATGAGCAGTTCTTC	CSASADEQFF
14	TRBJ2-1	TRBV5-1	-	-	TGCGCCAGCAGCTTGGGAGGTGGGGTAGATGAGCAGTTCTTC	CASSLGGGVDEQFF
15	TRBJ2-7	TRBV19	-	TRBD1	TGTGCCAGTACAGTTCGAGGACAGGGCGACTACGAGCAGTACTTC	CASTVRGQGDYEQYF
15	TRBJ1-5	TRBV9	-	TRBD1	TGTGCCAGCAGCGTAGGGACAGGCCAGAATCAGCCCCAGCATTTT	CASSVGTGQNQPQHF
16	TRBJ2-5	TRBV9	-	TRBD1	TGTGCCAGCAGCGTAGCGGTGACAGGGAATGCAGAGACCCAGTACTTC	CASSVAVTGNAETQYF
18	TRBJ1-5	TRBV7-2	-	-	TGTGCCAGCAGCTTAAACCCCCAGGGGCCATTCAGCAATCAGCCCCAGCATTTT	CASSLNPQGPFSNQPQHF
17	TRBJ2-5	TRBV4-1	-	TRBD1	TGCGCCAGCAGCCTAGTCCGCGGGACAGGGGGTGGAGAGACCCAGTACTTC	CASSLVRGTGGGETQYF
14	TRBJ1-2	TRBV7-3	-	-	TGTGCCAGCAGCTTAACTGGACAGTTAGGTGGCTACACCTTC	CASSLTGQLGGYTF
13	TRBJ2-5	TRBV19	-	-	TGTGCCTCGGGGGGCCTACGGGTAGAGACCCAGTACTTC	CASGGLRVETQYF
14	TRBJ1-5	TRBV18	few	TRBD1	TGTGCCAGCTCCCGCGGACAGGGGAGCCAGCCCCAGCATTTT	CASSRGQGSQPQHF
13	TRBJ2-7	TRBV6-1	-	-	TGTGCCACTAGGGTTGGTTGGGCCTACGAGCAGTACTTC	CATRVGWAYEQYF
15	TRBJ2-7	TRBV11-3	-	TRBD2	TGTGCCAGCAGCTCTCCGGGACTAGCGGCCTACGAGCAGTACTTC	CASSSPGLAAYEQYF
14	TRBJ2-3	TRBV7-2	once	-	TGTGCCAGCAGCTTACGGTCTAGCACAGATACGCAGTATTTT	CASSLRSSTDTQYF
14	TRBJ2-2	TRBV25-1	-	-	TGTGCCAGCATCGGCAACGGACGCACCGGGGAGCTGTTTTTT	CASIGNGRTGELFF
16	TRBJ2-7	TRBV6-5	-	-	TGTGCCAGCAGTTCGCTCAGGCGGGCTAGCTCCTACGAGCAGTACTTC	CASSSLRRASSYEQYF